This T cell receptor (beta chain) was recovered during a study of OX40 agonist ivuxolimab in advanced cancers. For context, the study as a whole: Ivuxolimab was an agonistic, fully human IgG2 monoclonal antibody directed against OX40 (CD134), a costimulatory receptor. Intravenous ivuxolimab was administered to patients every 2 weeks at six dose levels: 0.01, 0.1, 0.3, 1.5, 3 and 10 mg/kg. The paper reports the monotherapy dose-escalation portion (N of about 50 patients) of the phase I ivuxolimab trial. Prior anti-PD-1, anti-PD-L1 or anti-CTLA-4 therapy was permitted, and 30% to 45% of dose-escalation patients had received checkpoint inhibitors. Three dose-escalation patients achieved partial responses, one with hepatocellular carcinoma and two with cutaneous melanoma. Among the 52 dose-escalation patients, roughly 20 had hepatocellular carcinoma, roughly 15 melanoma, 9 renal cell carcinoma and 9 head and neck cancer. In the dose-escalation cohort, more than 75% of patients were male, and the mean age was approximately 64 years, with a range of about 23 to 90. Peripheral TCRbeta sequencing aimed to test whether ivuxolimab altered TCR sequence diversity and caused clonal T-cell expansion. Study-wide conclusions, independent of this receptor: Low levels of normalized T-cell clonal expansion were also seen in some patients who did not respond. At doses of 0.1 to 3.0 mg/kg, clonal expansion of both CD4+ and CD8+ blood T cells was observed from baseline to week 6. After ivuxolimab, CD8+ T cells had more expanded clones than CD4+ T cells on average. The antigen specificity of the peripheral T cells that underwent clonal expansion was not determined. Partial responders in the 0.1-3.0 mg/kg groups had among the lowest normalized peripheral clonal expansion, especially among CD8+ T cells.

Comments on this clone: Its antigen remains unidentified. Base qualities are missing; no much larger clone stands one base away.

Patients with autoimmune disease history or receiving systemic immunosuppression were excluded from the trial. Peripheral blood for TCR sequencing was drawn from every dose cohort at baseline, at cycle 4 day 1 and at cycle 7 day 1. The samples were drawn from a first-in-human, open-label, multicenter phase I dose-escalation trial of ivuxolimab. Adults with locally advanced or metastatic head and neck squamous cell, hepatocellular, melanoma or renal cell carcinoma were enrolled in the trial. CD4+ and CD8+ T cells were sorted separately from peripheral blood before TCR sequencing. Genomic DNA was isolated from the sorted cells so that the TCRbeta CDR3 region could be sequenced. TCRbeta CDR3 regions were sequenced using the immunoSEQ Assay. The clones in this table, taken by TCRdb from immuneACCESS, are in-frame only. Not every clone is retained; where verified, under half of the shortfall comes from an unresolved V gene, and the cause of the rest is unknown. Across this sample there are about 93,000 clones, with about 90% seen only once. 0.5% to 0.65% of the sample is taken by the ten largest.

The specimen comprised CD4+ or CD8+ T cells sorted from blood, sampled in a trial of the OX40 agonist ivuxolimab. The receptor comes from an adult with an advanced solid tumor such as melanoma, head and neck, liver or kidney cancer.

CDR3 protein: CASSKGCQSIRTDTQYF. The sequenced DNA is TGTGCCAGCAGCAAAGGGTGCCAGAGCATAAGGACAGATACGCAGTATTTT. Recombination linked TRBV21-1 to TRBJ2-3. TRBV21-1 is a pseudogene locus. Reading from cysteine to phenylalanine, the CDR3 counts 17 amino acids. This entry keeps only the CDR3 DNA: 51 bases, framed from base 1.